This TCR beta chain was documented in a study of blood T cell repertoires in COVID-19. At the level of the study: In each case, the material was cDNA or gDNA derived from T cells, B-cell-depleted T cells, or PBMCs.

The CDR3 has 15 residues. Germline V gives CDR1 SGHKS, CDR2 YYEKEE (reference sequence). V lost 0 bases to trimming and J lost 4 bases, with 11 bases between them. Original analysis: Estimated nucleated cell counts came from reference gene primer amplification. Clones were sequenced by immunoSEQ multiplex PCR, and TCRdb holds only the in-frame ones, with some missing. From that table come the V and J calls and clone size; the DNA was used to work out D and trimming. The sample holds a few hundred thousand clones, approximately 90% seen once. The chain carries TRBV5-5 and TRBJ1-5, with D maybe TRBD1 (5 bases). The clonotype was recovered from a man between 60 and 75 years old who had recovered from COVID-19. The sample was peripheral blood. The CDR3 bases are TGTGCCAGCAGCTTGGAAGGGGTCCTTAATCAGCCCCAGCATTTT. Protein product: CASSLEGVLNQPQHF.